The 17 T cell receptor beta chains listed next were all sequenced from one sample in a study of siplizumab effects on memory and regulatory T cells. Sequenced by immunoSEQ multiplex PCR; TCRdb stores in-frame clones only, minus some. The table includes approximately 40,000 clones, around 90% detected once. The sample taken for sequencing was naive CD4+ T cells sorted from blood. The receptor source for this set is a human donor in good health.

This clone appeared a few times. This chain joins TRBV29-1 and TRBJ1-5, with TRBD1 as a possible D gene (6 bases). Trimming stripped 4 bases from V and 4 bases from J, with 14 bases between. From germline, CDR1 is SQVTM and CDR2 ANQGSEA. The CDR3 is 14 amino acids. The CDR3 sequence: CSVVADSINQPQHF. CDR3 nucleotide sequence: TGCAGCGTTGTAGCGGACAGCATTAATCAGCCCCAGCATTTT.

A note on this clone: The junction shows a germline mismatch at one end, possibly a read error. The rearrangement uses TRBV5-1 and TRBJ2-1; 7 nucleotides line up with TRBD2. This CDR3 region has 16 residues. Germline lookup yields CDR1 SGHRS and CDR2 YFSETQ. CDR3 protein: CASNGGQTSSSNEQFF. CDR3 nucleotides: TGCGCCAGCAACGGAGGTCAGACTAGCTCCTCCAATGAGCAGTTCTTC.

This chain connects TRBV5-1 to TRBJ2-6, with D tentatively TRBD2 (6 bases). The CDR3 is 20 residues long. V lost 0 bases, J lost 0 bases, and 19 bases lay in between. CDR1 and CDR2 (germline): SGHRS, YFSETQ. CDR3 residues: CASSLVGTGGRSSGANVLTF. CDR3 nucleotide sequence: TGCGCCAGCAGCTTGGTCGGGACTGGCGGACGCAGCTCTGGGGCCAACGTCCTGACTTTC.

The J gene is TRBJ2-7, the V gene TRBV4-2, with D tentatively TRBD1 or TRBD2 (6 bases each). Looked up from germline, CDR1 is LGHNA and CDR2 is YNFKEQ. The CDR3 is 13 residues long. V gave up 4 bases and J gave up 5 bases, with 12 bases separating them. CDR3 protein: CASSPLGGDEQYF. For the CDR3, the DNA is TGTGCCAGCAGCCCCCTCGGGGGCGACGAGCAGTACTTC.

The rearrangement joins TRBV20-1 to TRBJ2-1, with D perhaps matching TRBD1 or TRBD2 (5 bases each). V lost 6 bases and J 5 bases, leaving 8 bases between the germline ends. There are 11 residues in the CDR3. Per germline, CDR1 DFQATT and CDR2 SNEGSKA (reference sequence). CDR3 protein: CSARDDNEQFF. For the CDR3, the DNA is TGCAGTGCCAGGGACGACAATGAGCAGTTCTTC.

The chain links TRBV19 to TRBJ1-3; D gene unclear. The V gene's germline CDR1 is LNHDA and CDR2 SQIVND (reference sequence). The V gene lost 3 bases and the J gene lost 4 bases, with 4 bases spanning the gap. The CDR3 runs to 12 residues. The CDR3: CASSIPGNTIYF. DNA of the CDR3: TGTGCCAGTAGTATCCCCGGAAACACCATATATTTT.

This chain joins TRBV10-3 and TRBJ1-3; D may be TRBD1 (5 bases). This CDR3 region has 14 residues. Germline loops: CDR1 ENHRY, CDR2 SYGVKD. With 5 bases removed from V and 4 bases from J, the gap between germline ends came to 12 bases. In DNA, the CDR3 is TGTGCCATCAGTCCCAGGGAAACCGGAAACACCATATATTTT. It translates to CAISPRETGNTIYF.

This clone has just a few counts. The rearrangement joins TRBV2 to TRBJ2-7; a weak D match, TRBD2 (6 bases). The V gene lost 6 bases and the J gene lost 2 bases, with 14 bases spanning the gap. Germline V lookup: CDR1 SNHLY, CDR2 FYNNEI. The CDR3 is made up of 14 amino acids. The CDR3 sequence: CASRGTQPAYEQYF. For the CDR3, the DNA is TGTGCCAGCAGGGGGACTCAACCTGCCTACGAGCAGTACTTC.

This chain uses TRBV25-1 with TRBJ2-2; 8 bases fit TRBD2. The CDR3 totals 15 residues. J was trimmed by 5 bases and V by 2 bases; bases with no gene match: 4. Germline-derived CDR1 and CDR2 are MGHDK and SYGVNS. The CDR3 here is CASSEGGRRTGELFF. CDR3 DNA sequence: TGTGCCAGCAGTGAAGGCGGGAGGCGTACCGGGGAGCTGTTTTTT.

The chain is built from TRBV4-2 and TRBJ2-2; a weak D match, TRBD1 (6 bases). CDR1 LGHNA and CDR2 YNFKEQ come from the germline V gene. This CDR3 has 15 amino acids. V was trimmed by 1 base and J by 6 bases, leaving 12 bases between them. CDR3 protein: CASSQAEQGSGELFF. CDR3 DNA: TGTGCCAGCAGCCAAGCAGAACAGGGTTCCGGGGAGCTGTTTTTT.

This sequence joins TRBV20-1 and TRBJ2-3; D not resolved. V was pared by 6 bases and J by 6 bases, with 10 bases between. The CDR3 loop spans 11 amino acids. Germline CDR1 is DFQATT and CDR2 is SNEGSKA (reference sequence). The CDR3 DNA follows: TGCAGTGCCTCGTCCGCCGATACGCAGTATTTT. This sequence encodes CSASSADTQYF.

V is TRBV5-6 and J is TRBJ2-5, with 9 nucleotides matching TRBD1. CDR1 is SGHDT and CDR2 is YYEEEE in the germline V gene. V was pared by 6 bases and J by 5 bases, with 11 bases of the junction left unmatched. This CDR3 contains 15 residues. The CDR3: CASMGTYRGRETQYF. DNA for the CDR3: TGTGCCAGCATGGGAACGTACAGGGGGCGGGAGACCCAGTACTTC.

The chain combines TRBV11-3 with TRBJ1-1; TRBD1 is a possible D gene (5 bases). V was clipped by 3 bases and J by 1 base, with 6 bases between them. This CDR3 spans 13 amino acids. Germline assignment: CDR1 SGHNT and CDR2 YENEEA. Written as DNA, the CDR3 is TGTGCCAGCAGCTTTGGGGCGAACACTGAAGCTTTCTTT. This gives the protein CASSFGANTEAFF. Filled out from reference TRBV11-3 and TRBJ1-1, the complete variable domain reads EAGVVQSPRYKIIEKKQPVAFWCNPISGHNTLYWYLQNLGQGPELLIRYENEEAVDDSQLPKDRFSAERLKGVDSTLKIQPAELGDSAVYLCASSFGANTEAFFGQGTRLTVV.

In its sample, this clone was seen a few times. This sequence joins TRBV5-6 and TRBJ1-2; D unclear. The ends were cut back, 1 base at V and 6 bases at J, with 4 bases in the middle. This CDR3 has 11 amino acids. The germline gives CDR1 SGHDT, CDR2 YYEEEE. Here the CDR3 reads CASSLSNGYTF. The CDR3 nucleotides read TGTGCCAGCAGCTTGTCCAATGGCTACACCTTC.

The CDR3 loop reads CASRRVIGANVLTF. In DNA, the CDR3 is TGTGCCAGCCGGAGGGTGATTGGGGCCAACGTCCTGACTTTC. The chain employs TRBV11-2 and TRBJ2-6; D is possibly TRBD2 (6 bases). The CDR3 sequence is 14 residues long. The V and J ends lost 8 bases and 3 bases respectively, with 11 bases between them. CDR1 is SGHAT and CDR2 is FQNNGV in the germline V gene.

The rearrangement joins TRBV6-5 to TRBJ2-7, with 9 nucleotides matching TRBD1. J gave up 2 bases and V 6 bases, and 8 bases lay outside the gene matches. The CDR3 has 15 amino acids. Germline CDR1 reads MNHEY; CDR2 reads SVGAGI. The CDR3 spells CASRKDRGDTYEQYF. In nucleotides, the CDR3 is TGTGCCAGCAGAAAGGACAGGGGAGACACCTACGAGCAGTACTTC.

V usage is TRBV5-1 and J usage is TRBJ2-1; 7 bases map to TRBD2. The trim removed 0 bases at V and 2 bases at J, leaving 5 bases unmatched. The CDR3 loop spans 16 amino acids. The germline CDR1 and CDR2 sequences are SGHRS and YFSETQ. CDR3 nucleotides: TGCGCCAGCAGCTTGGCTAGCGGTTTGACCTACAATGAGCAGTTCTTC. Residues: CASSLASGLTYNEQFF.